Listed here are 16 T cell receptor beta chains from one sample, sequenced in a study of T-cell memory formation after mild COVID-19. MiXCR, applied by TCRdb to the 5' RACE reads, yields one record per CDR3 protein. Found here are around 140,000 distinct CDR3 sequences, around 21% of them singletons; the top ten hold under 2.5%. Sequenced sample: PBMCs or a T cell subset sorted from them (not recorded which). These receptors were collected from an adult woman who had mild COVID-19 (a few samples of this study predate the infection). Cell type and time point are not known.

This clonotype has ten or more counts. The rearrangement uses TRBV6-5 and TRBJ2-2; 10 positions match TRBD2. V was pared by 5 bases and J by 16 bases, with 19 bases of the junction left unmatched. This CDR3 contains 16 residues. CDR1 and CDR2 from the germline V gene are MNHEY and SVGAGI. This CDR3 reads CASSKISGRPLPETFF. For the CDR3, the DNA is TGTGCCAGCAGTAAGATTAGCGGGAGGCCACTCCCGGAAACGTTTTTT.

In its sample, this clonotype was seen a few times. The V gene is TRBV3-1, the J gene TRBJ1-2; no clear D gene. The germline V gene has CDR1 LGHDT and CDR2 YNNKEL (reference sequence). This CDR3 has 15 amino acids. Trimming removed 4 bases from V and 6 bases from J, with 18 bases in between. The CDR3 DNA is TGTGCCAGCAGCCTCCTTCTCGTAGGGAGTGATGGCTACACCTTC. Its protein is CASSLLLVGSDGYTF.

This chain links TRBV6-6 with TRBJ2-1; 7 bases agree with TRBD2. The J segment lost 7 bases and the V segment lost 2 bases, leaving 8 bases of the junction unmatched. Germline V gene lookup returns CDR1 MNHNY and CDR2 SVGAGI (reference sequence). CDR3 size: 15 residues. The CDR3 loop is CASSYRRGIGNEQFF. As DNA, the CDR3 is TGTGCCAGCAGTTACAGGCGGGGGATTGGGAATGAGCAGTTCTTC.

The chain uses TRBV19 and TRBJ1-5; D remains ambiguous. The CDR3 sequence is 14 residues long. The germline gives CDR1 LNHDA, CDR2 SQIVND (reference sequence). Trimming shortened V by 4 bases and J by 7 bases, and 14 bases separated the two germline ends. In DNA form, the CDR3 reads TGTGCCAGTAGTAGGGAGGCGGAAGCCCAGCCCCAGCATTTT. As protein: CASSREAEAQPQHF.

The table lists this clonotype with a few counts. The CDR3 DNA sequence: TGTGCCAGCACCGAGTGGGCCACCTACGAGCAGTACTTC. Translated: CASTEWATYEQYF. The chain couples TRBV7-2 to TRBJ2-7, with no clear D. Germline-derived CDR1 and CDR2 are SGHTA and FQGNSA. Trimming shortened V by 7 bases and J by 2 bases, and 12 bases separated the two germline ends. The CDR3 covers 13 residues.

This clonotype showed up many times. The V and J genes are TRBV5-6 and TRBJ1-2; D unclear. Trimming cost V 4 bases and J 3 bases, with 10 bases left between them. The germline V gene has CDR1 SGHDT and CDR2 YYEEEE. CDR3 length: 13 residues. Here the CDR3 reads CASSLGRYYGYTF. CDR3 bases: TGTGCCAGCAGCCTCGGACGGTACTATGGCTACACCTTC.

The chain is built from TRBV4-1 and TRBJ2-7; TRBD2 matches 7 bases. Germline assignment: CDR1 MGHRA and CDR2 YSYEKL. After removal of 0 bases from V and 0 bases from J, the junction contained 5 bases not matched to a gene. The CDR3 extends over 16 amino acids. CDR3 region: CASSQDPGGLSYEQYF. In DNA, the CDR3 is TGCGCCAGCAGCCAAGATCCGGGGGGTCTCTCCTACGAGCAGTACTTC.

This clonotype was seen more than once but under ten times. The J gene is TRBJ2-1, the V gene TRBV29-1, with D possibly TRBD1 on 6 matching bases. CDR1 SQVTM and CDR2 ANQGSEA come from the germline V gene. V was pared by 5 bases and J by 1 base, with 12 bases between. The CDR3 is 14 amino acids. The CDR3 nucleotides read TGCAGCGTTTCTACAGGGATTTCCTACAATGAGCAGTTCTTC. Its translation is CSVSTGISYNEQFF.

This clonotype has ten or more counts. The CDR3 region has the DNA TGCGCCAGCAGCTGGTCTAGCGGGGGGATAGCGGTGGCAGATACGCAGTATTTT. It is translated as CASSWSSGGIAVADTQYF. The chain has TRBV5-1 and TRBJ2-3, with 11 positions matching TRBD2. CDR3 size: 18 residues. CDR1 and CDR2 (germline): SGHRS, YFSETQ. The V segment lost 3 bases and the J segment 4 bases; nucleotides outside the gene matches: 13. Complete variable domain (other parts from reference TRBV5-1 and TRBJ2-3): KAGVTQTPRYLIKTRGQQVTLSCSPISGHRSVSWYQQTPGQGLQFLFEYFSETQRNKGNFPGRFSGRQFSNSRSEMNVSTLELGDSALYLCASSWSSGGIAVADTQYFGPGTRLTVL.

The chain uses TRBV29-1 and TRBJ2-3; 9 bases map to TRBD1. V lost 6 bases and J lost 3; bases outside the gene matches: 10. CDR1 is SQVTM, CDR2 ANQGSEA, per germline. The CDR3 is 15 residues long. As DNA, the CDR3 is TGCAGCGTCTCCAGCGGGACAGGGAGGACAGATACGCAGTATTTT. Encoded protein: CSVSSGTGRTDTQYF.

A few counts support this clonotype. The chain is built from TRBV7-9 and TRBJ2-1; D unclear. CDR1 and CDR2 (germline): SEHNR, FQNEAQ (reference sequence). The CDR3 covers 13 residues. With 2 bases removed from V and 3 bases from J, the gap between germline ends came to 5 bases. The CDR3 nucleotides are TGTGCCAGCAGCTTACCAGACTACAATGAGCAGTTCTTC. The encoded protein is CASSLPDYNEQFF.

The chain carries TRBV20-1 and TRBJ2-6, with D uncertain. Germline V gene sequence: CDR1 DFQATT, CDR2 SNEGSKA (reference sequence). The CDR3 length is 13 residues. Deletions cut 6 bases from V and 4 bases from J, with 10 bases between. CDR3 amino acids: CSAVRGGANVLTF. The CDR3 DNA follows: TGCAGTGCAGTTCGTGGGGGGGCCAACGTCCTGACTTTC.

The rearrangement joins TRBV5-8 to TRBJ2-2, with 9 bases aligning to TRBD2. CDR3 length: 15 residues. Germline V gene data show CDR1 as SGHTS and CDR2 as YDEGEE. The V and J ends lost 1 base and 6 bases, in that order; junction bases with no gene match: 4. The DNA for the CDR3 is TGTGCCAGCAGCTTGTACGCGGGAGGGCCCGGGGAGCTGTTTTTT. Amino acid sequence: CASSLYAGGPGELFF.

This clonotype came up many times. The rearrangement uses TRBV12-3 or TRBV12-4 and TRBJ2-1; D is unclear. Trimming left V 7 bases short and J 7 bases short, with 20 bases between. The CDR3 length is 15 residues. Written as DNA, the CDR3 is TGTGCCAGCACCCCCCACCCACTGAAGGTTAATGAGCAGTTCTTC. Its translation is CASTPHPLKVNEQFF.

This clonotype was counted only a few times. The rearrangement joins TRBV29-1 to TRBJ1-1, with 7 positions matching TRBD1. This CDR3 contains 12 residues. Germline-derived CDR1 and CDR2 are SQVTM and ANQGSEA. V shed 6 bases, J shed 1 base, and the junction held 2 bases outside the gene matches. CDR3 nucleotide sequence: TGCAGCGTCCGGACAGGGAACACTGAAGCTTTCTTT. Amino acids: CSVRTGNTEAFF.

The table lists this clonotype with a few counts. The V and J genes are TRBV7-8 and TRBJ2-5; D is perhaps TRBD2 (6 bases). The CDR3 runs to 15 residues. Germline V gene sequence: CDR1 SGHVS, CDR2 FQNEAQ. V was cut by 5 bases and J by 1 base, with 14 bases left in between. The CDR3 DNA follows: TGTGCCAGCAGCACCAGGGTGGGACTCCAAGAGACCCAGTACTTC. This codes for CASSTRVGLQETQYF.